The subject of this entry is one TCR beta chain. Antigen specificity is unknown. The source of the sample is a study of cytomegalovirus exposure and HLA in healthy donors. Study-wide results and caveats: Among the CMV-associated chains, a few were confirmed in vitro as specific for CMV antigens.

The V and J ends lost 4 bases and 3 bases, in that order; junction bases with no gene match: 9. The CDR3 runs 16 residues. Germline V lookup: CDR1 LGHNA, CDR2 YSLEER. Assay: immunoSEQ multiplex PCR; the TCRdb copy retains only in-frame clones and omits some. Among some 100,000 clones listed, roughly nine tenths were seen once. The receptor's source is a man between 18 and 29 years old in good health and CMV-seropositive. Sequences were obtained from PBMCs. This rearrangement joins TRBV4-3 to TRBJ2-1; 7 bases agree with TRBD1. CDR3 sequence reads: CASSLMSGQLYNEQFF. Here the CDR3 DNA reads TGCGCCAGCAGCCTTATGTCGGGACAGCTCTACAATGAGCAGTTCTTC.